This TCR beta chain was captured by sequencing in a study of human T cells and chemical hapten exposure. Study as a whole: The sensitizer, 2% DPC, was used on around 2 cm by around 2 cm of upper inner arm skin.

TCRdb recomputed calls from the RACE reads with MiXCR, one row per CDR3 protein. The sample records more than 150,000 distinct CDR3 sequences, 25% to 30% being singletons. There are a few counts of this clonotype. The time point: pre-sensitization, week 0. Regarding treatment: therapeutic diphenylcyclopropenone sensitization with weekly scalp DPC. Germline loops: CDR1 SEHNR, CDR2 FQNEAQ (reference sequence). The CDR3 totals 13 residues. V was cut by 6 bases and J by 7 bases, with 10 bases left in between. The material sequenced was whole blood, taken in connection with sensitization to the hapten diphenylcyclopropenone (DPC). The sequence came from a woman in her 30s with alopecia areata. Some clones in this sample may be carry-over from other donors' samples. The genes are TRBV7-9 and TRBJ1-6; D call uncertain. The CDR3 reads CASSPQQNSPLHF. The CDR3 coding sequence is TGTGCCAGCAGTCCCCAGCAGAATTCACCCCTCCACTTT.